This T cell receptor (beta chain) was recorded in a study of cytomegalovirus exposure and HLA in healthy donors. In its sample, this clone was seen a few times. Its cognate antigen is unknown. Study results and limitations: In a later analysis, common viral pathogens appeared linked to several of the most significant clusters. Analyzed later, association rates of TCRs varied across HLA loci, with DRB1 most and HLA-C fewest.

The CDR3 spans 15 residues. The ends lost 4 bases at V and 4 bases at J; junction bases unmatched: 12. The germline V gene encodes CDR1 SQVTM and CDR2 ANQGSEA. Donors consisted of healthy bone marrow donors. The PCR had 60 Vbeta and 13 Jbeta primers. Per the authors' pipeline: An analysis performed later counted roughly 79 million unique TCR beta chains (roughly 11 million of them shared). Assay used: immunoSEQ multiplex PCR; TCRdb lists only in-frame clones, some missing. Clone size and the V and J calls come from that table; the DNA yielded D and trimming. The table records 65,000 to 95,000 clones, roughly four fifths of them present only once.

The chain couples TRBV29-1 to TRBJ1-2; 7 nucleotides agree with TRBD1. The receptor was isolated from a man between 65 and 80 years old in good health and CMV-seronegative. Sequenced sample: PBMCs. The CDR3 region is CSVGGRQGTAYGYTF. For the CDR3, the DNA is TGCAGCGTTGGGGGGCGACAGGGTACCGCCTATGGCTACACCTTC.